Listed below are T cell receptor beta chains from one sample, sequenced in a study of tumor-infiltrating lymphocytes in primary liver carcinoma. TCRdb independently ran MiXCR on the multiplex PCR reads; one entry per CDR3 protein. The sample contains about 200,000 distinct CDR3 sequences, about 65% of which appear only once. The sequenced material came from peripheral blood. These receptors all stem from a woman aged 55-69 years with primary liver carcinoma and hepatitis B virus infection. Each CDR3 is given with its conserved first and last residue. The order of the fields is clone size, V gene, J gene, CDR3 protein. Clone size is not always given. Where it is, it says once, few, many or a class for expanded clones.

many,TRBV11-3,TRBJ2-7,CASSLVWSYEQYF
-,TRBV12-3/TRBV12-4,TRBJ2-5,CASSLVRETQYF
-,TRBV30,TRBJ1-1,CAWSPGQGNTEAFF
once,TRBV12-3/TRBV12-4,TRBJ1-5,CSSSFTGVRGNQPQHF
-,TRBV5-6,TRBJ1-5,CASSLGGNRGPQHF
-,TRBV4-1,TRBJ2-7,CAGSPSDRLEQYF
-,TRBV29-1,TRBJ2-7,CSVTGTSGPTRYEQYF
-,TRBV4-2,TRBJ2-3,CASSQSGASDTRADTQYF
-,TRBV11-2,TRBJ1-2,CAGSFDRSYGYTF
-,TRBV11-3,TRBJ2-5,CASSLTGTGGETQYF
-,TRBV11-2,TRBJ2-2,CTSSSPGTGELFF
-,TRBV28,TRBJ1-5,CASSPGRIGDQPQHF
many,TRBV29-1,TRBJ2-7,CSVAPSGNSYEQYF
many,TRBV4-1,TRBJ2-2,CASSRGLAADTGELFF
few,TRBV5-6,TRBJ2-3,CASSARVAGDVDTQYF
medium-sized,TRBV6-5,TRBJ2-2,CASNKIPDSTGELFF
once,TRBV29-1,TRBJ1-2,CSTHKGGGDGYTF
-,TRBV11-2,TRBJ2-7,CASSLATTFYEQYF
many,TRBV4-1,TRBJ2-4,CASSQPTIARGKNIQYF
-,TRBV11-3,TRBJ2-6,CASSRQGYGEIWSGTNVLTF
-,TRBV6-1,TRBJ2-7,CAISELTRNYEQYF
few,TRBV6-1,TRBJ2-7,CASRASGTSGRMYEQYF
-,TRBV7-9,TRBJ2-5,CASSSAGTFEETQYF
-,TRBV11-2,TRBJ2-7,CASVEAYEQYF
-,TRBV29-1,TRBJ2-3,CSVEAIDRGKDTQYF
once,TRBV11-2,TRBJ2-1,CASSFIAGTREQFF